This T cell receptor (beta chain) came from a study of blood T cell repertoires in COVID-19. This table comes from immunoSEQ multiplex PCR, and its TCRdb copy is limited to in-frame clones, with some not included. The sample holds over 110,000 clones; 85% to 90% are singletons and the top ten take approximately 10%. The V gene's germline CDR1 is SEHNR and CDR2 FQNEAQ (reference sequence). V dropped 2 bases and J dropped 5 bases, with 9 bases sitting between them. The CDR3 has 13 amino acids. This study enrolled people aged about 18 to 100 from 24 US geographic areas. The source is a man aged 55 to 70 who had recovered from COVID-19. Sequenced input: PBMCs or T cells enriched from blood (not recorded which). The V call is TRBV7-9, the J call TRBJ1-1; D is ambiguous. CDR3 in amino acids: CASSLPLQTEAFF. CDR3 nucleotide sequence: TGTGCCAGCAGCTTACCCTTACAGACTGAAGCTTTCTTT.